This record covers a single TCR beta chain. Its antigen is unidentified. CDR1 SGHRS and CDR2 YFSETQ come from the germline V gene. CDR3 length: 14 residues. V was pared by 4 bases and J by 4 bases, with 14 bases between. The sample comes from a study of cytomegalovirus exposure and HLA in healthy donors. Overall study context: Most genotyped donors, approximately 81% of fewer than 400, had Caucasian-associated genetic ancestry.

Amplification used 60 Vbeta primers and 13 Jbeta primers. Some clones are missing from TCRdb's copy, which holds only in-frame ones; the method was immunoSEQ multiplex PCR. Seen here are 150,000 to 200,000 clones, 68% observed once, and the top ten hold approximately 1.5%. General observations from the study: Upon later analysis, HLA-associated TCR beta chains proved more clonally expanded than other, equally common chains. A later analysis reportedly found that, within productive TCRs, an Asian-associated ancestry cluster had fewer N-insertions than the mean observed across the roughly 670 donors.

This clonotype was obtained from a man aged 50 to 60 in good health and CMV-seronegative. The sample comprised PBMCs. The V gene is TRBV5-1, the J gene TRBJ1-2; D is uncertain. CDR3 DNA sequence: TGCGCCAGCAGCCCTCGGGAGTCCGGCTATGGCTACACCTTC. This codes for CASSPRESGYGYTF.